The 3 T cell receptor beta chains listed next were all sequenced from one sample in a study of blood T cell repertoires in COVID-19. Libraries were prepared by immunoSEQ multiplex PCR; TCRdb keeps only in-frame clonotypes and omits some of them. The data contain about 46,000 clones, more than 75% of them singletons. The specimen was peripheral blood. These receptors were collected from a man in his fifties or sixties with active COVID-19.

This clone was seen a few times. V is TRBV7-9 and J is TRBJ2-7; D gene uncertain. Trimming removed 6 bases from V and 0 bases from J, with 6 bases in between. Germline assignment: CDR1 SEHNR and CDR2 FQNEAQ (reference sequence). This CDR3 is built from 12 residues. CDR3 sequence (DNA): TGTGCCAGCAGTCGTAGCTCCTACGAGCAGTACTTC. This encodes CASSRSSYEQYF.

The gene calls are TRBV19 and TRBJ1-5; the D gene is possibly TRBD1 (5 bases). V lost 10 bases to trimming and J lost 1 base, with 14 bases between them. The CDR3 is 14 amino acids. Germline assignment: CDR1 LNHDA and CDR2 SQIVND (reference sequence). This CDR3 reads CAIARDFSNQPQHF. DNA for the CDR3: TGTGCCATAGCCCGGGACTTCAGCAATCAGCCCCAGCATTTT.

The chain employs TRBV6-6 and TRBJ2-7, with D possibly TRBD1 on 5 matching bases. The germline V gene has CDR1 MNHNY and CDR2 SVGAGI (reference sequence). The V end was cut by 5 bases, the J end by 3 bases, with 17 bases between. The CDR3 totals 15 residues. Here the CDR3 reads CASSPPGPPDYEQYF. CDR3 nucleotides: TGTGCCAGCAGTCCTCCAGGGCCCCCCGACTACGAGCAGTACTTC.